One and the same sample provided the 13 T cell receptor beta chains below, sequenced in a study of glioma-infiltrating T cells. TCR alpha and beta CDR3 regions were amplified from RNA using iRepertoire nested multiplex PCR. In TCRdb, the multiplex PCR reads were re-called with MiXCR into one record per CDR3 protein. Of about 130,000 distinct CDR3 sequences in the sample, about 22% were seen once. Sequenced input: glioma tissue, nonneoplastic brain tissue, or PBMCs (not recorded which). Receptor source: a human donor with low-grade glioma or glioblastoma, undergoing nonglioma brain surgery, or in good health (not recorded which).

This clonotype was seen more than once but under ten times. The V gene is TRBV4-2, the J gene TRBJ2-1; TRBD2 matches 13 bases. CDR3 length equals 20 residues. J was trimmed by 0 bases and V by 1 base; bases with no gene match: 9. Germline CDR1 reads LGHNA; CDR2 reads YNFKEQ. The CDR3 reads CASSQGRTSGGLSSYNEQFF. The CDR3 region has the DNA TGTGCCAGCAGCCAAGGCCGGACTAGCGGGGGTCTTAGCTCCTACAATGAGCAGTTCTTC.

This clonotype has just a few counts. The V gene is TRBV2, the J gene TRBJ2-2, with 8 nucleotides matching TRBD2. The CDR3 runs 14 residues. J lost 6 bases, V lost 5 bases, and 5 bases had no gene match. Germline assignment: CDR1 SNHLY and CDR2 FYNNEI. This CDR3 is CASSFRGGPGELFF. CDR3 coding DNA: TGTGCCAGCAGTTTCCGGGGGGGTCCCGGGGAGCTGTTTTTT.

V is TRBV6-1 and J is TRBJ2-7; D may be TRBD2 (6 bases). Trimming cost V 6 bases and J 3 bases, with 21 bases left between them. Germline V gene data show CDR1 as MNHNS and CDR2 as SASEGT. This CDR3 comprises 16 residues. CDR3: CASRQVGTPSFYEQYV. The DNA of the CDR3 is TGTGCCAGCAGACAGGTCGGGACTCCCTCATTCTACGAGCAGTACGTC.

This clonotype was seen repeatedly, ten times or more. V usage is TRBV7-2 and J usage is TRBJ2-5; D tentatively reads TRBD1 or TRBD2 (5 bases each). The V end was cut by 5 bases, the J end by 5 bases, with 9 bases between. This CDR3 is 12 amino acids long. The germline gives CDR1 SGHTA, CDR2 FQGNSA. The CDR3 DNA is TGTGCCAGCAGCCGGGACGTGGAGACCCAGTACTTC. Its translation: CASSRDVETQYF.

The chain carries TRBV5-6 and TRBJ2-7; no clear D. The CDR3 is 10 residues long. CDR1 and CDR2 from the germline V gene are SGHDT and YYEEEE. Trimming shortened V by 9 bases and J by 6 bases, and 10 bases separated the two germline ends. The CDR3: CATPPSEQYV. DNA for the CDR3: TGTGCCACCCCCCCCTCCGAGCAGTACGTC.

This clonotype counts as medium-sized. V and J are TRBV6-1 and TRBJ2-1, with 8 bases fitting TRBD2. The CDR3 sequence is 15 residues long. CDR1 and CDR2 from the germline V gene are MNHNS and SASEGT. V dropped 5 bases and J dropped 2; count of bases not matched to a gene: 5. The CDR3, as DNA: TGTGCCAGCAGTCCCCCGGGGGGGGCCTACAATGAGCAGTTCTTC. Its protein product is CASSPPGGAYNEQFF.

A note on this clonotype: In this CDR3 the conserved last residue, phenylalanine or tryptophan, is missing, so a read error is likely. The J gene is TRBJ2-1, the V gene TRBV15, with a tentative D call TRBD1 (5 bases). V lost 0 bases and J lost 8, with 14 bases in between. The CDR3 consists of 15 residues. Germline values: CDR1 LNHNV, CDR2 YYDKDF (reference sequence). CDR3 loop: CATSRDRMGPHEQFL. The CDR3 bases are TGTGCCACCAGCAGAGACAGGATGGGGCCCCATGAGCAGTTCCTC.

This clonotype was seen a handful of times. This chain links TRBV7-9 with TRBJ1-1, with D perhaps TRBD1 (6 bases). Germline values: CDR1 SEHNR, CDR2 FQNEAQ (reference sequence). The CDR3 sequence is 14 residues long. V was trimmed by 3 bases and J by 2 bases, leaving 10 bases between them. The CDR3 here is CASSLGGVNTEAFF. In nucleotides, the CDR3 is TGTGCCAGCAGCTTGGGGGGCGTAAACACTGAAGCTTTCTTT.

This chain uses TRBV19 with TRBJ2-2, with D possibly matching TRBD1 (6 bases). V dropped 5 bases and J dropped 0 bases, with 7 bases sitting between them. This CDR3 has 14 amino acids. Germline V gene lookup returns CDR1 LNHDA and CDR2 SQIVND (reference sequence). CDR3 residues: CASSWTANTGELFF. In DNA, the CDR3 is TGTGCCAGTAGTTGGACAGCGAACACCGGGGAGCTGTTTTTT.

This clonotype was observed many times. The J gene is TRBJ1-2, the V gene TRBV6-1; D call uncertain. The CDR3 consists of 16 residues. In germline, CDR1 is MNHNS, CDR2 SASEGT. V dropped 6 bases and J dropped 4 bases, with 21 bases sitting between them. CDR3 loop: CASRDLGGLGGYGYTF. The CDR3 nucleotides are TGTGCCAGCAGGGACCTCGGCGGCTTGGGCGGCTATGGCTACACCTTC.

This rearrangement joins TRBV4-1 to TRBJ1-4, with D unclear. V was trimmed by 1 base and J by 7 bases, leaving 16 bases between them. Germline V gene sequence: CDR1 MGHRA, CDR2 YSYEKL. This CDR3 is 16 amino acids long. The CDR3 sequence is CASSQVYGEFSEKLFF. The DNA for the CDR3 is TGCGCCAGCAGCCAAGTTTATGGGGAGTTCAGTGAAAAACTGTTTTTT.

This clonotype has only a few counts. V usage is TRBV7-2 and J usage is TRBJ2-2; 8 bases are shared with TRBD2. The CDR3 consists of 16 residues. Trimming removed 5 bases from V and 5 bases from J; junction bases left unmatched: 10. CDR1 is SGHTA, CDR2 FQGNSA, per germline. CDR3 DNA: TGTGCCAGCAGCCGTAGCGGGGTGGGGGGGACCGGGGAGCTGTTTTTT. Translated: CASSRSGVGGTGELFF.

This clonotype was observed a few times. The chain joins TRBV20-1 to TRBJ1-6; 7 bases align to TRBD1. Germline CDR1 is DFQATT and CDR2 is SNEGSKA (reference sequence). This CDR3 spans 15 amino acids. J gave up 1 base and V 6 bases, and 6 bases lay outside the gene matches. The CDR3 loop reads CSASQGNSYNSPLHF. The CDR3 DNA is TGCAGTGCGTCACAGGGGAATTCCTATAATTCACCCCTCCACTTT.